This passage covers 2 T cell receptor beta chains from one sample sequenced in a study of tumor and adjacent non-tumor tissue in lung cancer. The library came from three nested PCR rounds adapted from ARM-PCR protocols. MiXCR, run by TCRdb on the multiplex PCR reads, gives a single entry per CDR3 protein. Among 100,000 to 120,000 distinct CDR3 sequences listed, about 87% were seen once. The template was RNA from unsorted bulk tissue. Material for sequencing was lung tumor tissue. These receptors all come from a man between 70 and 80 years old with non-small cell lung cancer.

At least ten counts were recorded for this clonotype. The J gene is TRBJ2-3, the V gene TRBV29-1; TRBD1 agrees at 8 bases. The germline V gene encodes CDR1 SQVTM and CDR2 ANQGSEA. With V trimmed by 5 bases and J by 6 bases, 7 bases remained unmatched. This CDR3 has 13 residues. The CDR3 reads CSVPRQGADTQYF. Here the CDR3 DNA reads TGCAGCGTTCCCCGTCAGGGGGCGGATACGCAGTATTTT.

Points on this clonotype: A junction end diverges from the germline sequence, so it may reflect a read error. The gene calls are TRBV4-1 and TRBJ2-4, with D unclear. Germline V gene lookup returns CDR1 MGHRA and CDR2 YSYEKL. The CDR3 runs 14 residues. CDR3 protein: CASSQVETSNIQYF. DNA of the CDR3: TGCGCCAGCAGCCAAGTTGAAACTTCAAACATTCAGTACTTT.